The clone carrying this T cell receptor beta chain came up once. Its specificity is not known. The V segment lost 4 bases and the J segment 2 bases; nucleotides outside the gene matches: 6. The CDR3 spans 17 residues. Germline CDR1 and CDR2: MGHRA and YSYEKL. The data originate from a study of cytotoxic CD8 clonotypes in ibrutinib-treated CLL. Study-wide results and caveats: Few clonotypes were public, and these shrank or held steady under treatment.

Data came from immunoSEQ multiplex PCR; TCRdb stores just in-frame clones and leaves some out. The data contain 42,000 or so clones, approximately 67% of them seen just once; the ten biggest clones take up 6.5% to 8%. This specimen was PBMCs, taken at disease progression, from a patient treated with ibrutinib. The receptor was derived from a human donor with chronic lymphocytic leukemia. This rearrangement joins TRBV4-1 to TRBJ2-3; 13 positions match TRBD2. The CDR3 nucleotides read TGCGCCAGCAGCCGGGAAGGGACTAGCGGGAACACAGATACGCAGTATTTT. Protein sequence: CASSREGTSGNTDTQYF.